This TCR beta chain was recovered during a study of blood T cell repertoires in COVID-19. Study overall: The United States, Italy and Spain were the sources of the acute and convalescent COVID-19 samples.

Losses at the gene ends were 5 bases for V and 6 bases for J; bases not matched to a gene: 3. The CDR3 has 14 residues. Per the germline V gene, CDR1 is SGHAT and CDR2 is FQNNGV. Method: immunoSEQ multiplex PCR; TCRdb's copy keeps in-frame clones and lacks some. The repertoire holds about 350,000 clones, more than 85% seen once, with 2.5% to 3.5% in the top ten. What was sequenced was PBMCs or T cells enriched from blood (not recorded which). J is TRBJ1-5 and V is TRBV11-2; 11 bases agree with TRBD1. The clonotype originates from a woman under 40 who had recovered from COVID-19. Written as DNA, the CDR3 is TGTGCCAGCAGCCAGGGGACAGGGGGTCAGCCCCAGCATTTT. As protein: CASSQGTGGQPQHF.